This is a list of T cell receptor beta chains from one sample in a study of blood T cell repertoires in COVID-19. Using immunoSEQ multiplex PCR, the repertoire was profiled, and TCRdb retains in-frame clones only, with some absent. The table records 540,000 or so clones, 70% to 90% of them present only once. Material for sequencing was peripheral blood. Source of these receptors: a woman aged 45 to 65 with COVID-19, enrolled during active disease. CDR3s include the opening cysteine and the closing phenylalanine or tryptophan. The order of the fields is V gene, clone size, J gene, D gene, CDR3 protein, CDR3 DNA. D genes are given only for firm matches. Clone size appears in some rows only: once, few, many, or a class for an expanded clone.

v_call: TRBV5-4; clone_size: -; j_call: TRBJ2-3; d_call: TRBD1; cdr3_aa: CASRDRFTDTQYF; cdr3_nt: TGTGCCAGCCGGGACAGGTTCACAGATACGCAGTATTTT
v_call: TRBV28; clone_size: -; j_call: TRBJ2-5; d_call: TRBD1; cdr3_aa: CASSQGTEETQYF; cdr3_nt: TGTGCCAGCAGCCAGGGGACAGAAGAGACCCAGTACTTC
v_call: TRBV4-1; clone_size: -; j_call: TRBJ2-2; d_call: TRBD2; cdr3_aa: CASSPREGSDGELFF; cdr3_nt: TGCGCCAGCAGCCCCCGGGAGGGGTCCGACGGGGAGCTGTTTTTT
v_call: TRBV6-5; clone_size: -; j_call: TRBJ1-4; d_call: TRBD1; cdr3_aa: CASSYGTGEAEKLFF; cdr3_nt: TGTGCCAGCAGTTACGGGACAGGGGAAGCTGAAAAACTGTTTTTT
v_call: TRBV7-3; clone_size: -; j_call: TRBJ1-2; d_call: TRBD1; cdr3_aa: CASSLTWDRGKGNYGYTF; cdr3_nt: TGTGCCAGCAGCTTAACCTGGGACAGGGGGAAGGGTAACTATGGCTACACCTTC
v_call: TRBV10-3; clone_size: few; j_call: TRBJ1-5; d_call: TRBD1; cdr3_aa: CAISQGDRDQPQHF; cdr3_nt: TGTGCCATCAGTCAGGGTGACAGGGATCAGCCCCAGCATTTT
v_call: TRBV7-9; clone_size: -; j_call: TRBJ1-4; d_call: TRBD1; cdr3_aa: CASSSSDRGNEKLFF; cdr3_nt: TGTGCCAGCAGCTCGTCAGACAGGGGGAATGAAAAACTGTTTTTT
v_call: TRBV5-6; clone_size: -; j_call: TRBJ1-2; d_call: -; cdr3_aa: CASSRGRVRGYTF; cdr3_nt: TGTGCCAGCAGCCGGGGAAGGGTGAGGGGCTACACCTTC
v_call: TRBV5-4; clone_size: -; j_call: TRBJ1-5; d_call: -; cdr3_aa: CASSLAPDNQPQHF; cdr3_nt: TGTGCCAGCAGCTTGGCGCCAGATAATCAGCCCCAGCATTTT
v_call: TRBV12-5; clone_size: -; j_call: TRBJ2-7; d_call: -; cdr3_aa: CASGRGQFEQYF; cdr3_nt: TGTGCTAGTGGTCGCGGACAGTTCGAGCAGTACTTC
v_call: TRBV11-1; clone_size: -; j_call: TRBJ1-1; d_call: -; cdr3_aa: CASSFVSVNTEAFF; cdr3_nt: TGTGCCAGCAGCTTTGTATCAGTGAACACTGAAGCTTTCTTT
v_call: TRBV7-3; clone_size: -; j_call: TRBJ1-1; d_call: -; cdr3_aa: CASSLGPGGDTEAFF; cdr3_nt: TGTGCCAGCAGCCTCGGGCCGGGCGGGGACACTGAAGCTTTCTTT
v_call: TRBV29-1; clone_size: -; j_call: TRBJ1-5; d_call: TRBD1; cdr3_aa: CSVGTGYQPQHF; cdr3_nt: TGCAGCGTTGGGACAGGATATCAGCCCCAGCATTTT
v_call: TRBV11-2; clone_size: -; j_call: TRBJ2-7; d_call: -; cdr3_aa: CASSMGRTYF; cdr3_nt: TGTGCCAGCAGCATGGGGAGGACGTACTTC
v_call: TRBV3-1/TRBV3-2; clone_size: -; j_call: TRBJ2-6; d_call: TRBD2; cdr3_aa: CASSPSSGGPNFGANVLTF; cdr3_nt: TGTGCCAGCAGCCCCTCTAGCGGGGGGCCCAATTTTGGGGCCAACGTCCTGACTTTC
v_call: TRBV5-1; clone_size: -; j_call: TRBJ2-3; d_call: TRBD2; cdr3_aa: CASTTAGTRFTTDTQYF; cdr3_nt: TGCGCCAGCACTACCGCCGGGACTAGATTTACCACAGATACGCAGTATTTT
v_call: TRBV29-1; clone_size: -; j_call: TRBJ1-3; d_call: -; cdr3_aa: CSVDDRRTSGNTIYF; cdr3_nt: TGCAGCGTTGATGACCGGAGGACCTCTGGAAACACCATATATTTT
v_call: TRBV7-6; clone_size: once; j_call: TRBJ1-3; d_call: -; cdr3_aa: CASSVGSGNTIYF; cdr3_nt: TGTGCCAGCAGCGTCGGTTCTGGAAACACCATATATTTT
v_call: TRBV4-1; clone_size: -; j_call: TRBJ1-2; d_call: TRBD1; cdr3_aa: CASSQTTGPTYGYTF; cdr3_nt: TGCGCCAGCAGCCAAACGACAGGGCCTACTTATGGCTACACCTTC
v_call: TRBV27; clone_size: -; j_call: TRBJ2-1; d_call: -; cdr3_aa: CASSLREGGGNEQFF; cdr3_nt: TGTGCCAGCAGTTTAAGGGAGGGGGGTGGCAATGAGCAGTTCTTC
v_call: TRBV7-9; clone_size: -; j_call: TRBJ2-5; d_call: TRBD2; cdr3_aa: CASSSGLAGRGRTQYF; cdr3_nt: TGTGCCAGCAGCAGTGGACTAGCGGGGCGTGGGCGGACCCAGTACTTC
v_call: TRBV3-1/TRBV3-2; clone_size: -; j_call: TRBJ2-1; d_call: -; cdr3_aa: CASSQAGGGNEQFF; cdr3_nt: TGTGCCAGCAGCCAAGCGGGCGGAGGCAATGAGCAGTTCTTC
v_call: TRBV29-1; clone_size: -; j_call: TRBJ2-7; d_call: TRBD1; cdr3_aa: CSVAGVTGGTRSSYEQYF; cdr3_nt: TGCAGCGTTGCCGGGGTGACAGGGGGCACGAGGAGCTCCTACGAGCAGTACTTC
v_call: TRBV14; clone_size: -; j_call: TRBJ1-2; d_call: -; cdr3_aa: CASSHLGEVQYGYTF; cdr3_nt: TGTGCCAGCAGCCACCTCGGGGAGGTCCAATATGGCTACACCTTC
v_call: TRBV11-2; clone_size: -; j_call: TRBJ2-3; d_call: -; cdr3_aa: CASSLGPPPVTDTQYF; cdr3_nt: TGTGCCAGCAGCTTAGGCCCCCCGCCAGTGACAGATACGCAGTATTTT
v_call: TRBV30; clone_size: -; j_call: TRBJ2-5; d_call: TRBD2; cdr3_aa: CAWSVLSGAGGTQYF; cdr3_nt: TGTGCCTGGAGTGTACTATCAGGAGCGGGGGGGACCCAGTACTTC